These 28 T cell receptor beta chains were sequenced from one sample in a study of CD8+CD57+ T cells in acquired aplastic anemia (dated by TCRdb to the late 2010s). Sequencing relied on an Illumina HiSeq 2000. TCR beta VDJ combination and CDR3 sequence profiling used genomic DNA as the template. TCRdb redid the processing of the public reads, applying fastp at Q25 and MiXCR, and retained in-frame beta chains. Rows are combined by CDR3 protein, so each entry shows the most common genes and DNA. Counted in this sample were about 68,000 distinct CDR3 sequences; roughly half of them appeared once. Of the sample, around 8.3% falls within the top ten clones. Sequencing was done on a sample of sorted CD4+, CD8+, or CD8+CD57+ T cells (not recorded which) from PBMCs. The receptors derive from a human donor in good health, serving as a control.

Concerning this clonotype: The junction does not match germline at one end; this may be a read error. The genes are TRBV4-1 and TRBJ2-7; possibly TRBD1 for D (5 bases). This CDR3 comprises 15 residues. Germline values: CDR1 MGHRA, CDR2 YSYEKL. For the CDR3, the DNA is TGCGGCAGCAGCGTTGGGGCCGCCTCTCCCTACGAGCAGTACTTC. The encoded protein is CGSSVGAASPYEQYF.

The V gene is TRBV20-1, the J gene TRBJ1-4, with 8 positions matching TRBD1. Looked up from germline, CDR1 is DFQATT and CDR2 is SNEGSKA (reference sequence). The CDR3 covers 15 residues. J gave up 7 bases and V 6 bases, and 13 bases lay outside the gene matches. DNA for the CDR3: TGCAGTGCACCGGACAGGGCCCCTCTCGGTGAAAAACTGTTTTTT. Translation gives CSAPDRAPLGEKLFF.

This clonotype was counted at least ten times. The chain combines TRBV14 with TRBJ1-1; possible D gene TRBD1, 6 bases. CDR3 size: 15 residues. Trimming cost V 4 bases and J 1 base, with 13 bases left between them. Germline V gene sequence: CDR1 SGHDN, CDR2 FVKESK. CDR3 sequence reads: CASSPQEDRNTEAFF. The CDR3 DNA is TGTGCCAGCAGCCCCCAGGAGGACAGGAACACTGAAGCTTTCTTT.

The chain joins TRBV10-3 to TRBJ1-5; 8 positions match TRBD1. From germline, CDR1 is ENHRY and CDR2 SYGVKD. The CDR3 runs to 15 residues. Trimming removed 3 bases from V and 3 bases from J; junction bases left unmatched: 4. In DNA form, the CDR3 reads TGTGCCATCAGTGACACAGGGGGTGACAATCAGCCCCAGCATTTT. Protein: CAISDTGGDNQPQHF.

The genes are TRBV2 and TRBJ2-2, with 9 positions matching TRBD1. The V gene's germline CDR1 is SNHLY and CDR2 FYNNEI. The CDR3 is 13 amino acids. V lost 6 bases and J lost 7; bases outside the gene matches: 3. This CDR3 reads CASSGTGFGELFF. CDR3 in DNA: TGTGCCAGCAGCGGGACAGGGTTCGGGGAGCTGTTTTTT. Drawing the rest from reference TRBV2 and TRBJ2-2, the complete variable domain is EPEVTQTPSHQVTQMGQEVILRCVPISNHLYFYWYRQILGQKVEFLVSFYNNEISEKSEIFDDQFSVERPDGSNFTLKIRSTKLEDSAMYFCASSGTGFGELFFGEGSRLTVL.

Many counts were recorded for this clonotype. The rearrangement joins TRBV3-1 to TRBJ2-7; D call uncertain. The CDR3 covers 16 residues. Trimming removed 1 base from V and 5 bases from J, with 18 bases in between. Per germline, CDR1 LGHDT and CDR2 YNNKEL (reference sequence). The CDR3 bases are TGTGCCAGCAGCCAAGTCGCAGTCCGTTTGGGCCACGAGCAGTACTTC. Amino acid sequence: CASSQVAVRLGHEQYF.

This clonotype came up many times. The chain is built from TRBV20-1 and TRBJ1-1; 7 nucleotides agree with TRBD1. The CDR3 runs to 17 residues. V shed 1 base and J 4 bases; nucleotides not matched to a gene: 15. Germline V gives CDR1 DFQATT, CDR2 SNEGSKA (reference sequence). The CDR3 DNA follows: TGCAGTGCTAGAGCCCGTGGGCTGACAGGGTACGGCACTGAAGCTTTCTTT. It codes for CSARARGLTGYGTEAFF.

This clonotype occurred once. V and J are TRBV28 and TRBJ1-2; D is possibly TRBD1 (6 bases). CDR3 size: 14 residues. Trimming shortened V by 6 bases and J by 8 bases, and 19 bases separated the two germline ends. Germline V CDR1 and CDR2: MDHEN, SYDVKM. CDR3 nucleotide sequence: TGTGCCAGCAGCCCCCGTCCAGGGGTGCGGGGCTACACCTTC. Its translation: CASSPRPGVRGYTF.

This clonotype was observed at least ten times. V usage is TRBV5-1 and J usage is TRBJ1-1; weak D call: TRBD1 (6 bases). V lost 4 bases, J lost 3 bases, and 13 bases lay in between. Germline CDR1 reads SGHRS; CDR2 reads YFSETQ. The CDR3 has 14 amino acids. The CDR3 sequence is CASSIHRVHTEAFF. The CDR3 DNA is TGCGCCAGCAGCATCCACAGGGTTCACACTGAAGCTTTCTTT.

This clonotype was picked up a small number of times. The chain joins TRBV2 to TRBJ2-7, with D possibly being TRBD2 (6 bases). The ends were cut back, 7 bases at V and 0 bases at J, with 10 bases in the middle. CDR1 is SNHLY and CDR2 is FYNNEI in the germline V gene. The CDR3 has 13 amino acids. CDR3 nucleotides: TGTGCCAGCAATCGGGGGAGCTCCTACGAGCAGTACTTC. Translated: CASNRGSSYEQYF.

This chain uses TRBV10-3 with TRBJ1-1; tentative D call: TRBD1 (6 bases). Trimming shortened V by 3 bases and J by 1 base, and 9 bases separated the two germline ends. The germline V gene encodes CDR1 ENHRY and CDR2 SYGVKD. The CDR3 length is 14 residues. This CDR3 is CAISDSDRNTEAFF. The CDR3 DNA reads as TGTGCCATCAGTGACTCGGACAGGAACACTGAAGCTTTCTTT.

In its sample, this clonotype was seen many times. The chain employs TRBV5-1 and TRBJ1-6; TRBD1 aligns across 7 bases. There are 15 residues in the CDR3. V lost 8 bases and J lost 8; bases outside the gene matches: 13. From germline, CDR1 is SGHRS and CDR2 YFSETQ. In nucleotides, the CDR3 is TGCGCCAGTAGCGTACCGACAGGGAGGGATTCACCCCTCCACTTT. Amino acid sequence: CASSVPTGRDSPLHF.

The sample holds a few counts of this clonotype. This could be a read error, since a much larger clone is one nucleotide away. V and J are TRBV20-1 and TRBJ1-3, with D perhaps TRBD1 (6 bases). The CDR3 spans 16 residues. Germline V gene sequence: CDR1 DFQATT, CDR2 SNEGSKA (reference sequence). The CDR3, as DNA: TGCAGTGCTAGCGCCCCTAGGGGGGGGCCTGGAGACACCATATATTTT. It specifies CSASAPRGGPGDTIYF.

The gene calls are TRBV10-3 and TRBJ1-2; D unresolved. The CDR3 consists of 12 residues. From germline, CDR1 is ENHRY and CDR2 SYGVKD. Trimming took off 4 bases at V and 5 bases at J, with 8 bases between the two ends. The CDR3 is CAISAGPYGYTF. CDR3 nucleotides: TGTGCCATCAGTGCCGGACCTTATGGCTACACCTTC.

Ten or more counts support this clonotype. The chain links TRBV5-4 to TRBJ2-1; TRBD2 agrees at 10 bases. The trim removed 0 bases at V and 4 bases at J, leaving 1 base unmatched. CDR3 size: 15 residues. Looked up from germline, CDR1 is SGHNT and CDR2 is YYREEE (reference sequence). CDR3 bases: TGTGCCAGCAGCTTGGGGACTAGCGGTTACAATGAGCAGTTCTTC. Amino acids: CASSLGTSGYNEQFF. Variable domain in full (rest from reference TRBV5-4 and TRBJ2-1): ETGVTQSPTHLIKTRGQQVTLRCSSQSGHNTVSWYQQALGQGPQFIFQYYREEENGRGNFPPRFSGLQFPNYSSELNVNALELDDSALYLCASSLGTSGYNEQFFGPGTRLTVL.

The V and J genes are TRBV20-1 and TRBJ1-1; no clear D gene. From germline, CDR1 is DFQATT and CDR2 SNEGSKA (reference sequence). V was pared by 1 base and J by 7 bases, with 7 bases between. CDR3 length equals 11 residues. The CDR3 spells CSARVELEAFF. The CDR3 coding sequence is TGCAGTGCTAGAGTCGAGCTTGAAGCTTTCTTT.

This clonotype was observed at least ten times. The chain couples TRBV27 to TRBJ2-1; no reliable D call. Germline V gene lookup returns CDR1 MNHEY and CDR2 SMNVEV (reference sequence). CDR3 length: 13 residues. V dropped 2 bases and J dropped 6 bases, with 8 bases sitting between them. For the CDR3, the DNA is TGTGCCAGCAGTTTAGCATACCTCAATGAGCAGTTCTTC. Amino acids: CASSLAYLNEQFF.

This clonotype counts as medium-sized. V usage is TRBV7-9 and J usage is TRBJ1-2; D gene unclear. Germline CDR1 SEHNR, CDR2 FQNEAQ (reference sequence). The CDR3 runs 13 residues. V lost 5 bases and J 5 bases, leaving 12 bases between the germline ends. CDR3 nucleotides: TGTGCCAGCAGCGCGGATCTGGTATATGGCTACACCTTC. Protein: CASSADLVYGYTF.

As concerns this clonotype: The junction does not match germline at one end; this may be a read error. The V and J genes are TRBV20-1 and TRBJ2-7; 11 nucleotides match TRBD2. This CDR3 comprises 11 residues. The V gene's germline CDR1 is DFQATT and CDR2 SNEGSKA (reference sequence). The CDR3 DNA is TGCAGTGCTAGGTTGACTAGCGGGGAGAACTTC. Residues: CSARLTSGENF.

This clonotype is deemed medium-sized. J is TRBJ2-1 and V is TRBV29-1, with D unresolved. V was clipped by 5 bases and J by 0 bases, with 5 bases between them. The CDR3 is 12 residues long. Per the germline V gene, CDR1 is SQVTM and CDR2 is ANQGSEA. CDR3 bases: TGCAGCGTTATGAGCTCCTACAATGAGCAGTTCTTC. It is translated as CSVMSSYNEQFF.

This clonotype was observed a handful of times. The junction does not match germline at one end; this may be a read error. The chain employs TRBV7-6 and TRBJ2-3, with D tentatively TRBD2 (6 bases). The CDR3 covers 15 residues. Looked up from germline, CDR1 is SGHVS and CDR2 is FNYEAQ. CDR3 residues: CASGLAAGNIDTQYF. CDR3 sequence (DNA): TGTGCCAGCGGCTTAGCGGCAGGGAACATAGATACGCAGTATTTT.

Notes on this clonotype: A much larger clonotype is one base distant, so this may be a read error. CDR3 sequence reads: CASRSPRGPGANVLTF. In DNA form, the CDR3 reads TGTGCCAGCCGCTCCCCCCGGGGACCTGGGGCCAACGTCCTGACTTTC. The chain joins TRBV11-2 to TRBJ2-6, with D perhaps matching TRBD1 or TRBD2 (5 bases each). CDR3 length equals 16 residues. The germline CDR1 and CDR2 sequences are SGHAT and FQNNGV. V dropped 8 bases and J dropped 2 bases, with 16 bases sitting between them.

This clonotype was counted many times. J is TRBJ2-5 and V is TRBV7-2; 10 bases map to TRBD2. Per germline, CDR1 SGHTA and CDR2 FQGNSA. The V gene end was trimmed by 4 bases and the J gene end by 4 bases; junction bases not matched to a gene: 6. The CDR3 has 15 amino acids. CDR3 bases: TGTGCCAGCAGCTACGGGACTAGCGAGGGAGAGACCCAGTACTTC. Its protein is CASSYGTSEGETQYF.

The rearrangement links TRBV6-1 to TRBJ1-4; 11 nucleotides match TRBD1. The V gene's germline CDR1 is MNHNS and CDR2 SASEGT. Germline trimming cut 6 bases from V and 10 bases from J; bases unmatched to any gene: 7. CDR3 length: 14 amino acids. The CDR3 bases are TGTGCCAGCAGCCCTGGACAGGGGGCTAGAAAACTGTTTTTT. It is translated as CASSPGQGARKLFF.

This clonotype has only a few counts. The chain is built from TRBV18 and TRBJ1-2; TRBD1 is a possible D gene (5 bases). The length of the CDR3 is 14 residues. The germline V and J ends were trimmed by 1 base and 6 bases, with 12 bases remaining between them. Germline assignment: CDR1 KGHSH and CDR2 LQKENI. Here the CDR3 DNA reads TGTGCCAGCTCACCACTCCGGGGGTCGCATGGCTACACCTTC. Encoded protein: CASSPLRGSHGYTF.

V gene TRBV29-1 combines with J gene TRBJ2-7, with 7 bases lining up with TRBD1. Trimming took 6 bases from V and 3 from J; bases not matched to a gene: 2. This CDR3 has 11 residues. The germline gives CDR1 SQVTM, CDR2 ANQGSEA. CDR3 sequence (DNA): TGCAGCGTCGGACAGGACTACGAGCAGTACTTC. This encodes CSVGQDYEQYF.

The rearrangement uses TRBV7-2 and TRBJ2-7; a possible D gene is TRBD2 (5 bases). The germline CDR1 and CDR2 sequences are SGHTA and FQGNSA. V was cut by 1 base and J by 0 bases, with 7 bases left in between. This CDR3 contains 14 residues. CDR3 nucleotide sequence: TGTGCCAGCAGCTTAGTGGGGAGCTCCTACGAGCAGTACTTC. This sequence encodes CASSLVGSSYEQYF. Variable domain in full (rest from reference TRBV7-2 and TRBJ2-7): GAGVSQSPSNKVTEKGKDVELRCDPISGHTALYWYRQSLGQGLEFLIYFQGNSAPDKSGLPSDRFSAERTGGSVSTLTIQRTQQEDSAVYLCASSLVGSSYEQYFGPGTRLTVT.

The V gene is TRBV9, the J gene TRBJ2-5, with D perhaps being TRBD1 or TRBD2 (5 bases each). The CDR3 runs to 14 residues. The V and J ends lost 0 bases and 3 bases respectively, with 9 bases between them. CDR1 is SGDLS and CDR2 is YYNGEE in the germline V gene. CDR3 amino acids: CASSVGGAKETQYF. The CDR3 DNA is TGTGCCAGCAGCGTAGGAGGGGCGAAAGAGACCCAGTACTTC.